The source of this T cell receptor beta chain is a study of blood T cell repertoires in COVID-19. Overall study: In each case, the material was cDNA or gDNA derived from T cells, B-cell-depleted T cells, or PBMCs.

Study processing details: How many nucleated cells were present was estimated from reference gene primer amplification. Sequencing was performed with immunoSEQ multiplex PCR; in TCRdb, only in-frame clones are kept and a portion is missing. V, J and clone size are taken as reported in that table, and D and trimming were inferred from the DNA itself. The data contain over 250,000 clones, roughly 86% of them singletons. This clone appeared once. The study drew participants aged roughly 18 to 89 years from roughly 25 US areas. Membership in each cohort depended on participant-reported clinical history. The CDR3 covers 11 residues. Germline CDR1 and CDR2: LNHDA and SQIVND (reference sequence). V lost 5 bases to trimming and J lost 4 bases, with 3 bases between them.

Specimen: PBMCs or T cells enriched from blood (not recorded which). This TCR derives from a young woman who had recovered from COVID-19. The rearrangement uses TRBV19 and TRBJ2-1; D call uncertain. In DNA form, the CDR3 reads TGTGCCAGTAGTCTATACAATGAGCAGTTCTTC. It specifies CASSLYNEQFF.